This passage covers 21 T cell receptor beta chains from one sample sequenced in a study of blood T cell repertoires in COVID-19. The protocol was immunoSEQ multiplex PCR, while the TCRdb copy is restricted to in-frame clones and leaves out a portion. This table has some 130,000 clones, roughly 80% appearing once. Sequencing was carried out using peripheral blood. All receptors derive from a woman of 80 years or more with acute or convalescent COVID-19.

The V gene is TRBV5-1, the J gene TRBJ2-1; 9 bases are a match to TRBD1. V lost 0 bases and J lost 2; bases outside the gene matches: 6. The CDR3 totals 17 residues. Per the germline V gene, CDR1 is SGHRS and CDR2 is YFSETQ. Written as DNA, the CDR3 is TGCGCCAGCAGCTTGGCGGGCGGGACAGGGACCTACAATGAGCAGTTCTTC. It specifies CASSLAGGTGTYNEQFF.

The chain is built from TRBV7-9 and TRBJ2-1; 10 bases match TRBD2. V dropped 3 bases and J dropped 5; count of bases not matched to a gene: 16. The germline CDR1 and CDR2 sequences are SEHNR and FQNEAQ (reference sequence). The CDR3 is 19 residues long. The CDR3 nucleotides read TGTGCCAGCAGCTTCGCGTTGTCCGTTAGCCTAGCGGGGGACAATGAGCAGTTCTTC. Amino acids: CASSFALSVSLAGDNEQFF. The full variable domain, its missing parts supplied by reference TRBV7-9 and TRBJ2-1, is DTGVSQNPRHKITKRGQNVTFRCDPISEHNRLYWYRQTLGQGPEFLTYFQNEAQLEKSRLLSDRFSAERPKGSFSTLEIQRTEQGDSAMYLCASSFALSVSLAGDNEQFFGPGTRLTVL.

This chain uses TRBV5-1 with TRBJ1-5, with 9 bases matching TRBD1. Germline lookup yields CDR1 SGHRS and CDR2 YFSETQ. With 0 bases clipped from V and 7 bases from J, the junction kept 8 bases outside the gene matches. The CDR3 extends over 16 amino acids. CDR3 nucleotides: TGCGCCAGCAGCTTGGAAGACGACAGGGGGAACCAGCCCCAGCATTTT. Protein sequence: CASSLEDDRGNQPQHF.

This clone was observed a few times. This rearrangement joins TRBV30 to TRBJ1-2, with no clear D. Germline CDR1 reads GTSNPN; CDR2 reads SVGIG (reference sequence). The CDR3 sequence is 15 residues long. V gave up 2 bases and J gave up 4 bases, with 17 bases separating them. The CDR3 loop is CAWSNPYGRGYGYTF. Written as DNA, the CDR3 is TGTGCCTGGAGTAATCCTTATGGGAGAGGCTATGGCTACACCTTC.

This chain connects TRBV5-4 to TRBJ2-5, with D tentatively TRBD1 (5 bases). The CDR3 length is 14 residues. Germline-derived CDR1 and CDR2 are SGHNT and YYREEE (reference sequence). Between the trimmed V and J ends, which lost 2 bases and 5 bases, there was a span of 13 bases. For the CDR3, the DNA is TGTGCCAGCAGCTTCCAGGGCCGTGCGGAGACCCAGTACTTC. Encoded protein: CASSFQGRAETQYF.

The chain uses TRBV7-9 and TRBJ2-5; TRBD1 agrees at 9 bases. Germline V lookup: CDR1 SEHNR, CDR2 FQNEAQ (reference sequence). The J segment lost 1 base and the V segment lost 5 bases, leaving 8 bases of the junction unmatched. This CDR3 contains 16 residues. The chain's CDR3 is CASSPYPGQGQETQYF. The CDR3, as DNA: TGTGCCAGCAGCCCGTATCCGGGACAGGGCCAAGAGACCCAGTACTTC.

The gene calls are TRBV4-3 and TRBJ2-2; D gene uncertain. CDR3 size: 16 residues. Looked up from germline, CDR1 is LGHNA and CDR2 is YSLEER. Trimming took 0 bases from V and 0 from J, leaving 8 bases between them. CDR3: CASSQEAGPNTGELFF. CDR3 sequence (DNA): TGCGCCAGCAGCCAAGAGGCAGGCCCGAACACCGGGGAGCTGTTTTTT.

V gene TRBV7-9 combines with J gene TRBJ1-5, with TRBD1 as a possible D gene (6 bases). V lost 0 bases, J lost 2 bases, and 8 bases lay in between. Looked up from germline, CDR1 is SEHNR and CDR2 is FQNEAQ (reference sequence). The length of the CDR3 is 15 residues. This chain's CDR3 is CASSLAAGGNQPQHF. The CDR3 coding sequence is TGTGCCAGCAGCTTAGCGGCAGGGGGCAATCAGCCCCAGCATTTT.

In DNA form, the CDR3 reads TGTGCCAGCAGTTACTCGAGAGTGGGGCCGGGAGTACGGGAGCAGTTCTTC. Its translation is CASSYSRVGPGVREQFF. This chain joins TRBV6-2 or TRBV6-3 and TRBJ2-1, with D maybe TRBD2 (6 bases). The ends were cut back, 0 bases at V and 10 bases at J, with 22 bases in the middle. This CDR3 is built from 17 residues. Germline loops: CDR1 MNHEY, CDR2 SVGEGT.

The CDR3 spells CASSTRDRGTEAFF. The DNA of the CDR3 is TGTGCCAGTAGTACCCGGGACAGAGGCACTGAAGCTTTCTTT. The V and J genes are TRBV19 and TRBJ1-1; TRBD1 matches at 7 bases. The CDR3 runs 14 residues. V lost 4 bases and J lost 4; bases outside the gene matches: 6. CDR1 and CDR2 from the germline V gene are LNHDA and SQIVND (reference sequence).

This chain connects TRBV5-6 to TRBJ2-5; D is unresolved. Between the trimmed V and J ends, which lost 1 base and 4 bases, there was a span of 8 bases. This CDR3 region has 13 residues. Germline values: CDR1 SGHDT, CDR2 YYEEEE. The CDR3 protein is CASSLLARETQYF. The CDR3 DNA reads as TGTGCCAGCAGCTTGTTGGCCCGAGAGACCCAGTACTTC.

The chain employs TRBV6-5 and TRBJ1-2; unclear D gene. The CDR3 runs 11 residues. V was shortened by 6 bases and J by 7 bases, with 9 bases between the two germline ends. Germline V lookup: CDR1 MNHEY, CDR2 SVGAGI. This CDR3 is CASSPGSGYTF. The DNA of the CDR3 is TGTGCCAGCAGCCCGGGTAGTGGCTACACCTTC.

The chain links TRBV29-1 to TRBJ1-1, with a weak D call TRBD1 (5 bases). The germline V and J ends were trimmed by 4 bases and 0 bases, with 9 bases remaining between them. There are 13 residues in the CDR3. CDR1 and CDR2 from the germline V gene are SQVTM and ANQGSEA. CDR3 DNA: TGCAGCGTTGCCAGGGTGCTGAACACTGAAGCTTTCTTT. Its protein is CSVARVLNTEAFF.

The chain has TRBV20-1 and TRBJ1-1; possible D gene TRBD1, 5 bases. The CDR3 consists of 11 residues. Trimming left V 5 bases short and J 5 bases short, with 9 bases between. CDR1 and CDR2 from the germline V gene are DFQATT and SNEGSKA (reference sequence). CDR3 protein: CSAGRVTEAFF. CDR3 nucleotides: TGCAGTGCTGGCAGGGTTACTGAAGCTTTCTTT.

The chain combines TRBV7-2 with TRBJ1-1, with TRBD1 matching over 9 bases. Per germline, CDR1 SGHTA and CDR2 FQGNSA. The length of the CDR3 is 16 residues. V trimming: 5 bases; J trimming: 2 bases; junction bases outside the gene matches: 9. The chain's CDR3 is CASSLALGQGNTEAFF. As DNA, the CDR3 is TGTGCCAGCAGCCTCGCATTGGGACAGGGTAACACTGAAGCTTTCTTT.

The rearrangement links TRBV5-4 to TRBJ2-1; tentatively, D is TRBD2 (7 bases). Germline CDR1 is SGHNT and CDR2 is YYREEE (reference sequence). Trimming stripped 4 bases from V and 8 bases from J, with 25 bases between. This CDR3 is 17 amino acids long. CDR3 sequence: CASSHGAGAGRPHEQFF. CDR3 nucleotide sequence: TGTGCCAGCAGCCATGGGGCGGGGGCAGGGAGACCCCATGAGCAGTTCTTC.

The chain employs TRBV28 and TRBJ2-5, with D maybe TRBD2 (5 bases). The V gene's germline CDR1 is MDHEN and CDR2 SYDVKM. V was shortened by 5 bases and J by 6 bases, with 10 bases between the two germline ends. The CDR3 loop spans 12 amino acids. The CDR3 loop reads CASSQPGKTQYF. The CDR3, as DNA: TGTGCCAGCAGTCAACCGGGGAAGACCCAGTACTTC.

This clone has only a few counts. The rearrangement links TRBV18 to TRBJ2-4; D is possibly TRBD1 (5 bases). CDR3 size: 12 residues. Germline V gene data show CDR1 as KGHSH and CDR2 as LQKENI. Trimming left V 1 base short and J 12 bases short, with 10 bases between. The CDR3 sequence: CASSPLGVGQYF. CDR3 DNA: TGTGCCAGCTCACCACTAGGGGTCGGTCAGTACTTC.

This clone was counted only a few times. The chain joins TRBV3-1 (or the pseudogene TRBV3-2) to TRBJ1-6, with 8 bases aligning to TRBD1. The length of the CDR3 is 17 residues. The V and J ends lost 3 bases and 7 bases, in that order; junction bases with no gene match: 11. CDR1 LGHDT and CDR2 YNNKEL come from the germline V gene (reference sequence). As DNA, the CDR3 is TGTGCCAGCAGCCATACCTTGACAGGGGCTTCGAATTCACCCCTCCACTTT. It yields the protein CASSHTLTGASNSPLHF.

This rearrangement joins TRBV6-2 or TRBV6-3 to TRBJ1-1, with a weak D call TRBD1 (6 bases). This CDR3 contains 13 residues. Trimming removed 4 bases from V and 6 bases from J, with 12 bases in between. From germline, CDR1 is MNHEY and CDR2 SVGEGT. CDR3 sequence: CASSFLGAAEAFF. CDR3 bases: TGTGCCAGCAGTTTTTTGGGGGCTGCTGAAGCTTTCTTT.

The chain has TRBV5-4 and TRBJ1-6; 10 bases map to TRBD1. This CDR3 region has 17 residues. Germline V lookup: CDR1 SGHNT, CDR2 YYREEE (reference sequence). J lost 4 bases, V lost 4 bases, and 8 bases had no gene match. CDR3 in DNA: TGTGCCAGCAGCCCCCGGGGACAGGGGTTGTATAATTCACCCCTCCACTTT. Protein: CASSPRGQGLYNSPLHF.